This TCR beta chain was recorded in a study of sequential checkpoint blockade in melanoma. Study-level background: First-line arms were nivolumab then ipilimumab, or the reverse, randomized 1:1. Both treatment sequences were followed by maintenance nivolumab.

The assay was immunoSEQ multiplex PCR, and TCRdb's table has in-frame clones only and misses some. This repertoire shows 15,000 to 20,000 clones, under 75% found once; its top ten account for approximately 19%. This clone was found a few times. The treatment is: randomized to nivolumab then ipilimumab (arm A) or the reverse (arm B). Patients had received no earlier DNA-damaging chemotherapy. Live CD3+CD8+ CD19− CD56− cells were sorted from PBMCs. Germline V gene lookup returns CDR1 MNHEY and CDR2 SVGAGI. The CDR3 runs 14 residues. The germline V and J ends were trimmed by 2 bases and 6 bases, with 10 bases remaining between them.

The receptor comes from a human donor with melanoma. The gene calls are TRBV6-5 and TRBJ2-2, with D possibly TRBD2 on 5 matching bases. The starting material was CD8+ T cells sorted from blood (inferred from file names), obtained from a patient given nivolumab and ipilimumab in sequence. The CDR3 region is CASSYEGTAGELFF. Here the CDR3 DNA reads TGTGCCAGCAGTTACGAGGGTACGGCCGGGGAGCTGTTTTTT.